This T cell receptor (beta chain) was observed in a study of cytomegalovirus exposure and HLA in healthy donors (dated by TCRdb to the late 2010s). As for the study more broadly: An earlier analysis of about 560 of the donors reported around 280 Gb of sequence data and 95 million to 140 million unique TCR beta sequences obtained from approximately 180 million T cells. Around 300 gigabases of sequencing data and approximately 93 million unique TCR sequences were included in an early release covering around 600 HLA-typed donors. Of the roughly 400 genotyped donors, over 80% were placed in the genetic ancestry cluster associated with self-reported Caucasian donors. The study aimed to test whether cataloging public T cell receptors could reveal signatures of past pathogen exposure. The T cell repertoires of 666 subjects were profiled by immunosequencing and related to cytomegalovirus serostatus. Besides the first cohort of 666 subjects, a separate validation cohort made up of roughly 120 different subjects was used. To predict cytomegalovirus infection status, the study brought together high-throughput TCR immunosequencing, statistical association of individual TCRs with disease status, and machine learning. In a later analysis, previously published TCR beta repertoires from several hundred donors were re-analyzed and high-resolution HLA genotyping was added so that TCR occurrence patterns could be studied. Rather than drawing on any new phenotypic data, the later analysis identified candidate immune exposures from TCR beta sequences and the way those sequences occurred across donors. An earlier analysis of roughly 600 of the donors used high-throughput TCR beta sequencing to judge whether each TCR beta V gene segment behaved as functional or pseudogenic. Donor age, sex, ethnicity and CMV serostatus were collected together with the repertoire data. In a later genetic analysis, genome-wide SNP genotypes for about 55% of the roughly 700 donors were used, and that subset was treated as a discovery cohort. Every discovery cohort repertoire had been produced on one sequencing platform. Both class I and class II loci were covered by HLA typing, at four-digit resolution. Typing coverage differed by locus: A, B, C, DRB1 and DQB1 were typed in about 620-630 donors, DQA1 in about 500, DPA1 in 600 to 610, and DPB1 in approximately 450. Five DR-DQ haplotypes were treated as single units for association and clustering because of strong linkage in the cohort. Across 300 to 500 genotyped donors of the cohort, an average of approximately 200,000 unique TCR beta nucleotide sequences per donor were sequenced, and 15% to 20% of those sequences were non-productive.

The library was obtained by the immunoSEQ multiplex PCR assay. The multiplex PCR relied on a mix of 60 forward primers for TCR Vbeta segments and 13 reverse primers for TCR Jbeta segments. A multiplex PCR assay on genomic DNA amplified the CDR3 region of rearranged TCR beta genes. Amplified TCR beta libraries were sequenced as 87-base-pair reads on the Illumina HiSeq System. Under the source paper's analysis protocol: A later analysis counted about 80 million unique TCR beta chains across the 550 to 750 repertoires, and around 9.9 million of these chains were shared by at least two donors. To remove PCR and sequencing errors, raw reads were error-corrected and collapsed into unique sequences using a nearest-neighbor algorithm that merged closely related sequences. To assign V, D and J gene segments, CDR3 sequences were aligned to IMGT reference sequences. Each retained sequence needed at least a six-nucleotide match to both a V gene segment and a J gene segment. Rearrangements were classified as productive when the CDR3 lacked stop codons and remained in frame with V and J, and all other rearrangements were classified as non-productive. Following IMGT convention, CDR3 was defined as the stretch from the second conserved V-encoded cysteine to the conserved J-encoded phenylalanine. The earlier analysis of approximately 500 of the donors excluded sequences that lacked an unambiguous match to a single V gene segment. An earlier analysis of fewer than 750 of the donors called V segments functional above 56.7% productive rearrangements and segregating when the between-donor standard deviation exceeded 5%. A statistical classification framework was developed to diagnose cytomegalovirus status using the catalog of TCR beta chain sequences. In a later analysis, V and J genes were assigned by comparing TCR nucleotide sequences against IMGT/GENE-DB human TR gene sequences. Using the TCRdist pipeline, a later analysis assigned CDR3 sequences along with most-parsimonious VDJ recombination scenarios. In a later analysis, every TCR beta chain was defined by the combination of its CDR3 amino acid sequence and its V-gene family, and reads without a unique V-gene family were dropped. To address suspected cross-contamination and a sequencing artifact, a later analysis removed under 600 highly shared, low-generation-probability nucleotide sequences. In a later analysis, a clonal expansion index for each public chain was calculated from normalized within-repertoire ranks of inferred template counts. A later analysis computed generation probabilities with a VDJ recombination model fitted to out-of-frame rearrangements, and checked the results against IGoR. In a later analysis, hypergeometric tests were used to score TCR-TCR, TCR-HLA and TCR-CMV co-occurrence, with a repertoire-size bias correction applied to TCR pairs. In a later analysis, false discovery rates were estimated by permuting HLA or CMV assignments 20 times. In a later analysis, co-occurring TCRs were grouped with DBSCAN, and TCRdist sequence similarity was added when clustering was performed within HLA-allele-positive subsets. For co-occurrence clustering, repertoires with fewer than 30,000 or more than 120,000 public chains were excluded, along with five repertoires with anomalous nucleotide sharing. TCRdb took over this immuneACCESS table, retaining in-frame rearrangements with V and J assigned. Such tables are incomplete; in checked studies, under half of the missing clones stem from an unresolved V gene, and the remainder is unexplained. The V and J calls and clone size come from that table; D and trimming were worked out from the DNA. This specimen's table enumerates 150,000 or so clones. Of the sample, roughly 1.7% is held by the ten largest clones.

General study outcomes and caveats: V-gene and J-gene trimming of TCR beta chains was associated with a missense DCLRE1C variant in a later genetic analysis, and the association was replicated in an independent cohort. Strong co-occurrence of HLA alleles, especially DR and DQ, made assigning TCR associations to individual alleles difficult. While some public TCRs were present in many individuals, most TCR sequences turned up only very rarely across donors. Compared with the approximately 700-donor mean, donors in an Asian-associated ancestry cluster had fewer N-insertions in productive TCRs, according to a later genetic analysis. A further reported finding was that TCR beta sequences accurately predicted the HLA-A and HLA-B alleles for most subjects in the first cohort. Because HLA typing was missing for some donors at each locus, association tests included only the typed subset. Three of the identified cytomegalovirus-associated TCR beta chains were confirmed in vitro to be specific for cytomegalovirus antigens. According to a later analysis, most CMV-associated TCR beta chains appeared to be HLA-restricted, and the HLA associations seemed to be driven largely by CMV exposure. Compared with equally common non-associated chains, HLA-associated TCR beta chains in a later analysis were more clonally expanded and had lower generation probabilities. In both the original and validation cohorts, the classifier was reported to diagnose cytomegalovirus status with high specificity and sensitivity. A group of highly shared sequence variants was considered likely to be a technical artifact of the sequencing pipeline. The cohort was sequenced for TCR beta chains only, and without alpha or paired-chain data the features that could be detected were limited. Sequencing depth was assumed to be roughly uniform across donors in the presence/absence analyses, though that assumption may not hold. The authors suggested that the approach could potentially be extended to other disease states and immunological phenotypes. Several of the top co-occurrence clusters appeared to be linked to parvovirus B19, influenza, CMV and Epstein-Barr virus, according to a later analysis. In a later analysis, some 17,000 TCR beta sequences were associated with specific HLA alleles at a false discovery rate of 0.05. For the cohort, immune exposure information was limited to CMV serostatus. An earlier analysis of around 540 of the donors showed that most TCR beta V segments appeared in productive rearrangements either about 90% or about 30% of the time, which broadly matched IMGT annotations. In a later analysis, TCR association rates were found to vary across HLA loci, with the most associated TCRs seen for DRB1 alleles and the fewest for HLA-C alleles. About 17 rarely observed V segments, including chromosome 9 orphons, were excluded from the earlier analysis of about 600 of the donors because counts were too low. In the study, 150 to 200 TCR beta chains were listed as associated with cytomegalovirus. Correlated functional status among segregating V segments might reflect linkage disequilibrium, but an unknown experimental factor could not be ruled out.

Turning to this clone: Its antigen specificity is not known.

The cohort consisted of approximately 690 healthy bone marrow donors. Cohort members were all nominally healthy when sampled, although unrecorded immune exposures were likely present. The donor tested CMV seropositive and was one of the 289 seropositive cohort members. A peripheral blood sample was provided by each donor, and peripheral blood mononuclear cells were used for TCR beta sequencing. Genomic DNA was extracted from the blood cell samples with the Qiagen DNeasy Blood Extraction Kit. This TCR was sampled from a woman between 40 and 55 years old in good health and CMV-seropositive. The sample consisted of PBMCs.

The CDR3 protein sequence reads: CASKTQGTYEQYF. The base sequence is TGTGCCAGTAAAACCCAGGGGACCTACGAGCAGTACTTC. The rearranged chain carries TRBV19 and TRBJ2-7, with TRBD1 as a weak D call on 6 bases. Reading from cysteine to phenylalanine, the CDR3 counts 13 amino acids. Kept here is only the CDR3 DNA, which spans 39 bases and is read in frame from base 1. Trimming costs V 7 bases and J 2 bases, and their ends lie 12 bases apart. According to the germline V gene (reference sequence), CDR1 reads LNHDA and CDR2 reads SQIVND.